This is a list of T cell receptor beta chains from one sample in a study of blood T cell repertoires in COVID-19. Repertoires were generated with immunoSEQ multiplex PCR, while TCRdb's copy carries only in-frame clones and drops some. The sample has about 400,000 clones, 70% to 90% seen once. Source material: peripheral blood. The receptors originated from a man aged 35 to 55 with acute or convalescent COVID-19. Both conserved end residues are part of each CDR3. Each record gives: D gene, J gene, CDR3 length, clone size, V gene, CDR3 DNA, CDR3 protein. D genes are given only for firm matches. The size of a clone is reported for some rows only, either as once, few or many, or as a class for expanded clones.

D: -
J: TRBJ1-5
length: 13
size: -
V: TRBV19
DNA: TGTGCCAGTAGCACAGGTCGCGATCAGCCCCAGCATTTT
CDR3: CASSTGRDQPQHF

D: TRBD1
J: TRBJ2-7
length: 16
size: -
V: TRBV19
DNA: TGTGCCAGTAGTATAGAGCACGGGGACAGCATCTACGAGCAGTACTTC
CDR3: CASSIEHGDSIYEQYF

D: -
J: TRBJ1-5
length: 16
size: -
V: TRBV18
DNA: TGTGCCAGCTCACCACCGGGTGACAATAGCAATCAGCCCCAGCATTTT
CDR3: CASSPPGDNSNQPQHF

D: TRBD2
J: TRBJ2-1
length: 15
size: -
V: TRBV29-1
DNA: TGCAGCGTTGAAGTCCTCGCGGGGGCCTACAATGAGCAGTTCTTC
CDR3: CSVEVLAGAYNEQFF

D: -
J: TRBJ2-3
length: 15
size: few
V: TRBV28
DNA: TGTGCCGCAACACGGGGGGCCGCTAGCACAGATACGCAGTATTTT
CDR3: CAATRGAASTDTQYF

D: -
J: TRBJ1-1
length: 14
size: -
V: TRBV19
DNA: TGTGCCAGTAGTGTCGACTTATCCTCACTGAAGGCTTTCTTT
CDR3: CASSVDLSSLKAFF

D: -
J: TRBJ1-1
length: 13
size: once
V: TRBV9
DNA: TGTGCCAGCAGCGTAACAGGGAACACTGAAGCTTTCTTT
CDR3: CASSVTGNTEAFF

D: -
J: TRBJ1-2
length: 14
size: once
V: TRBV24-1
DNA: TGTGCCACCAGTGATTCGACAGGAGCTTATGGCTACACCTTC
CDR3: CATSDSTGAYGYTF

D: -
J: TRBJ2-1
length: 16
size: -
V: TRBV19
DNA: TGTGCCAGTACCCCTTCCCTAGTTTCTGGTTCCCATGAGCAGTTCTTC
CDR3: CASTPSLVSGSHEQFF

D: -
J: TRBJ2-2
length: 15
size: -
V: TRBV19
DNA: TGTGCCAGTAGTATAGATCCTGGGGCCACCGGGGAGCTGTTTTTT
CDR3: CASSIDPGATGELFF

D: TRBD1
J: TRBJ1-1
length: 17
size: -
V: TRBV28
DNA: TGTGCCAGCAGTTTCTTCCGGAGACAGGGGGCGGGGACTGAAGCTTTCTTT
CDR3: CASSFFRRQGAGTEAFF